The entry below describes one TCR beta chain. This clonotype came up many times. The antigen it recognizes is unknown. Within one base of it there is no much larger clone, and no base qualities were kept. The TCR beta CDR3 regions were amplified from the RNA transcripts. The first round of RT-PCR for the TCR CDR3 was performed with the HTBI primer set and the Qiagen OneStep RT-PCR kit. The libraries were constructed in a second round of multiplex PCR and then size-selected and purified. Sequencing of the libraries was done on an Illumina HiSeq2000 using paired-end 100 bp reads. In the original analysis: SOAPnuke was used to process the raw data, with reads discarded if the reads contained adapters or uncalled bases, had a mean Phred below 15, or lacked an exact constant-primer or identifier match. COPE v1.2.5 was used to merge high-quality paired reads, and clonotypes were defined as unique nucleotide sequences. MiTCR v1.1 was used to align the clonotypes against IMGT TRBV, TRBD and TRBJ reference segments. The analysis was restricted to V-J combinations with a frequency above 0.0001, which together covered approximately 99% of the repertoires. A TCS score was defined as the ratio of F50 (clonal expansion) to E x V (chaos), with BLOSUM62-based TCRdist applied between CDR3 peptides within each V-J. Welch's t-statistics and random forest reduced roughly 530 V-J features to some 14, which were used in a naive Bayes classifier (R e1071). TCRdb handled the public reads itself, with Q25 trimming in fastp and clone calling in MiXCR, and kept productive beta chains. For every CDR3 protein sequence, its rows merge into one entry that carries the most common genes and DNA. It is TCRdb's table, rather than the study itself, that gives the V and J calls and clone size. The sample includes 270,000 or so distinct CDR3 sequences, with less than 30% observed a single time. The ten top clones hold about a quarter of the sample.

The CDR3 runs 15 amino acids, cysteine and phenylalanine included. Only the CDR3 part of the read is kept: 45 bases, read in frame from the first base. Ends trimmed: V by 5 bases, J by 7 bases; bases unmatched to a gene: 13. These data come from a study of T cells in Graves' hyperthyroidism and ophthalmopathy (dated by TCRdb to about 2019). In the study overall: Peripheral blood was collected at initial diagnosis, before any treatment. A discovery cohort of about a hundred patients, roughly 45 with Graves' ophthalmopathy and roughly 59 with stable Graves' hyperthyroidism, was used to find distinguishing TCR V-J signatures. For training and testing, the roughly 97 patients in the discovery cohort were randomly divided in a 7:3 ratio. In addition, the study compared T-cell repertoires in thyroid tissue and in blood from roughly six Graves' hyperthyroidism patients. Once sampling was done, hyperthyroidism patients were given methimazole at a starting dose of 30 mg daily, whereas ophthalmopathy patients were given high-dose intravenous methylprednisolone. An independent validation cohort of under 20 hyperthyroidism patients and roughly 16 patients who later progressed to ophthalmopathy tested prospective prediction of ophthalmopathy. The paper describes TCR Vbeta CDR3 sequencing of some 130 peripheral blood samples, made up of 43 ophthalmopathy patients, around 78 hyperthyroidism patients and 17 progressor patients. Findings and caveats that apply to the study as a whole: In validation, the model predicted progression to ophthalmopathy a median of about 6 months before onset, with 65% to 71% sensitivity and roughly 72% specificity. Blood samples also contained most of the expanded thyroid clonotypes (frequency above 0.001), which suggests that blood repertoires may reflect thyroid immune responses. Sample size was not statistically predetermined, and blinding of investigators to group allocation was not performed. A 13 V-J signature model separated ophthalmopathy from stable hyperthyroidism, with roughly 88% sensitivity and 81.08% specificity in cross-validation and 80%/75% in testing.

Hyperthyroidism patients were newly diagnosed, had a disease duration of under 2 months, and were aged 18 to 65 years. The study excluded patients with uncontrolled infections, other autoimmune diseases, pregnancy or lactation. Diagnoses were established on the basis of clinical symptoms, serum thyroxine and TRAb, thyroid ultrasound, and orbital computed tomography. For progressor patients, blood was drawn at the first diagnosis of hyperthyroidism, before any ophthalmopathy symptoms had appeared. Ficoll-Paque density gradient centrifugation was used to isolate PBMCs from approximately 10 ml of fresh peripheral blood. Patients classed as progressors first received a Graves' hyperthyroidism diagnosis and then went on to develop ophthalmopathy during follow-up. Total RNA was extracted using Trizol reagent, and RNA quality was assessed on an Agilent 2100 Bioanalyzer.

Sequenced input: blood. The chain is made from TRBV12-3 or TRBV12-4 and TRBJ2-7, and TRBD1 aligns with 8 junction nucleotides. The clonotype originates from a man between 35 and 55 years old with Graves' hyperthyroidism that later progressed to Graves' ophthalmopathy. The DNA sequence is TGTGCCAGCAGTCCTAGACAGGGGCCCGGCGGGGAGCAGTACTTC. Its translation reads: CASSPRQGPGGEQYF.